Listed below are T cell receptor beta chains from one sample, sequenced in a study of breast tumors, draining lymph nodes, adjacent tissues. TCRdb re-derived calls from the multiplex PCR reads in MiXCR, one entry per CDR3 protein. The sample carries about 200,000 distinct CDR3 sequences, 30% to 40% recorded once. The sample consisted of axillary lymph node tissue. The receptor source for this set is a female donor with breast cancer. Some clones in this sample may be carry-over from other donors' samples. Both conserved end residues are part of each CDR3. A D gene is named only where the DNA matches it firmly. Some rows mark clone size as missing; the rest say once, few, many or name a class of expanded clone.

clone_size: NA; d_call: NA; v_call: TRBV6-6; j_call: TRBJ1-2; cdr3_aa: CASSLGPRGGYTF; cdr3_nt: TGTGCCAGCAGTCTCGGACCTCGAGGAGGCTACACCTTT
clone_size: NA; d_call: NA; v_call: TRBV5-1; j_call: TRBJ1-2; cdr3_aa: CASSLGQLNYGYTF; cdr3_nt: TGCGCCAGCAGCTTGGGACAACTTAACTATGGCTACACCTTC
clone_size: many; d_call: NA; v_call: TRBV5-1; j_call: TRBJ1-2; cdr3_aa: CASSRGQGSNYGYTF; cdr3_nt: TGCGCCAGCAGCCGCGGGCAGGGATCTAACTATGGCTACACCTTC
clone_size: many; d_call: NA; v_call: TRBV10-3; j_call: TRBJ1-6; cdr3_aa: CAISRQANNSPLHF; cdr3_nt: TGTGCCATCAGTCGACAGGCCAATAATTCACCCCTCCACTTT
clone_size: NA; d_call: TRBD1; v_call: TRBV13; j_call: TRBJ1-4; cdr3_aa: CASSSYRGPATNEKLFF; cdr3_nt: TGTGCCAGCAGCTCCTACAGGGGGCCTGCAACTAATGAAAAACTGTTTTTT
clone_size: many; d_call: NA; v_call: TRBV12-3/TRBV12-4; j_call: TRBJ2-3; cdr3_aa: CASTPGSGTATDTQYF; cdr3_nt: TGTGCCAGCACCCCCGGTAGCGGGACAGCAACAGATACGCAGTATTTT
clone_size: many; d_call: TRBD2; v_call: TRBV19; j_call: TRBJ2-7; cdr3_aa: CASSSGRLSEQYF; cdr3_nt: TGTGCCAGTAGTAGCGGGAGGCTGAGCGAGCAGTACTTC
clone_size: many; d_call: NA; v_call: TRBV30; j_call: TRBJ2-7; cdr3_aa: CAWSENSYEQYF; cdr3_nt: TGTGCCTGGAGCGAAAATTCCTACGAGCAGTACTTC
clone_size: NA; d_call: NA; v_call: TRBV13; j_call: TRBJ2-3; cdr3_aa: CASSYRDAQYF; cdr3_nt: TGTGCCAGCAGTTATCGAGATGCGCAGTATTTT
clone_size: NA; d_call: TRBD2; v_call: TRBV7-9; j_call: TRBJ2-5; cdr3_aa: CARRPSGHETQYF; cdr3_nt: TGTGCTAGGAGGCCTAGCGGTCATGAGACCCAGTACTTC